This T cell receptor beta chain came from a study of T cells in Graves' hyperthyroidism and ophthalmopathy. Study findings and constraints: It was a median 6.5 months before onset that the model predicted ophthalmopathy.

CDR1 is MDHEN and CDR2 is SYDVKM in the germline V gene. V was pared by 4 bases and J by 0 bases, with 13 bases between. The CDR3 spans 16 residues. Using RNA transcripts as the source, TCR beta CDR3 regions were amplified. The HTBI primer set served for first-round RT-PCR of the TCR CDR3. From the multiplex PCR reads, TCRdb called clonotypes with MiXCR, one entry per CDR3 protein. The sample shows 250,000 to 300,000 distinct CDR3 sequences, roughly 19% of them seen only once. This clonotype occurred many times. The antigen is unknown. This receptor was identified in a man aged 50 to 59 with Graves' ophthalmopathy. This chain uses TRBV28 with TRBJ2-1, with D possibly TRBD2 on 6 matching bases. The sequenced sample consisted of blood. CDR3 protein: CASSSGERASYNEQFF. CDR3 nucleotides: TGTGCCAGCAGTTCCGGGGAGCGGGCCTCCTACAATGAGCAGTTCTTC.